The sequence of this T cell receptor beta chain was determined in a study of shared clonotypes between healthy human individuals. Every donor was a Caucasian adult from Nashville, Tennessee. With respect to this clone: Its target is not known.

Overall study findings and caveats: Unshared clonotypes carried lower generation probabilities than those common to all four donors.

Sorted-subset replicate PCRs used 200 ng DNA, about 30,000 T cell genomes. The data were produced by immunoSEQ multiplex PCR, yet TCRdb's version contains in-frame clones alone and is incomplete. The sample shows over a million clones, 95% to 97% of them seen only once. The TCR comes from a man aged 30-40 years in good health. The source material was naive CD4+ T cells sorted from blood. The subset here: CD45RA+ positively selected.

This chain's CDR3 is CASSEPGQGDHTEAFF. CDR3 nucleotide sequence: TGCGCCAGCAGTGAGCCGGGGCAGGGGGATCACACTGAAGCTTTCTTT. V gene TRBV10-1 combines with J gene TRBJ1-1; 7 bases agree with TRBD1. Trimming at V came to 2 bases and at J to 3 bases, leaving 9 bases not matched to a gene. This CDR3 region has 16 residues. The V gene's germline CDR1 is WNHNN and CDR2 SYGVQD (reference sequence).